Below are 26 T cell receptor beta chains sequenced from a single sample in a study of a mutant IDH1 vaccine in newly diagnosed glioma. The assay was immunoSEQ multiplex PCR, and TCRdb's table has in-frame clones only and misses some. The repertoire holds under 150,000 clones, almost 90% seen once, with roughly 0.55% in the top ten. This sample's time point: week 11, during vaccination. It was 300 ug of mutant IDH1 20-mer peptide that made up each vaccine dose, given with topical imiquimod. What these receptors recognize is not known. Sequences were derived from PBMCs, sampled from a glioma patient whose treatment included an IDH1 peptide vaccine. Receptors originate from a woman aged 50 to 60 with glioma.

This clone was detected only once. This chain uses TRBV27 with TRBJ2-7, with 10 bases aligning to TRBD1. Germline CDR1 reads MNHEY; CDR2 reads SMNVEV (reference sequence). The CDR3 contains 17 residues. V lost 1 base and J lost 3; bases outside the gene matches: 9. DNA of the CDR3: TGTGCCAGCAGTTTATTACACCCGGACAGGGGGTTCTACGAGCAGTACTTC. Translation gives CASSLLHPDRGFYEQYF.

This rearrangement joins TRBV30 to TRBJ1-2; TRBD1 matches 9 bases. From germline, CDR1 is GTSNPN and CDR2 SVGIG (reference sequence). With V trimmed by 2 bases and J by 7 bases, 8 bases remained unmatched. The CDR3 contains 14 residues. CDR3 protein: CAWSSGTGLGGYTF. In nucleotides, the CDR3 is TGTGCCTGGAGTTCCGGGACAGGGCTTGGTGGCTACACCTTC.

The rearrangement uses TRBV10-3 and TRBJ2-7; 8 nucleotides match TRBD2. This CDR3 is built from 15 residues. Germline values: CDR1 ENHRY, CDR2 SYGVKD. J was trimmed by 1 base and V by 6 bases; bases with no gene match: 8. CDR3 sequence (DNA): TGTGCCATCAGGGACGCAGCGGGAGCATCCTACGAGCAGTACTTC. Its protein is CAIRDAAGASYEQYF.

CDR3 amino acids: CASSEGAARPQHF. The CDR3 DNA follows: TGTGCCAGCAGTGAAGGAGCAGCCCGTCCCCAGCATTTT. The J gene is TRBJ1-5, the V gene TRBV2; D not resolved. V was cut by 1 base and J by 10 bases, with 11 bases left in between. Germline lookup yields CDR1 SNHLY and CDR2 FYNNEI. The CDR3 totals 13 residues.

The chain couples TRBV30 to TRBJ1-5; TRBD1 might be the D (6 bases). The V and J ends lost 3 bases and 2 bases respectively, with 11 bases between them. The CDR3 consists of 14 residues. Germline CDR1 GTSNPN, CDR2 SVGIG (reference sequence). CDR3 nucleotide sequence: TGTGCCTGGAGCACAGGGAGCGGCAATCAGCCCCAGCATTTT. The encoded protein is CAWSTGSGNQPQHF.

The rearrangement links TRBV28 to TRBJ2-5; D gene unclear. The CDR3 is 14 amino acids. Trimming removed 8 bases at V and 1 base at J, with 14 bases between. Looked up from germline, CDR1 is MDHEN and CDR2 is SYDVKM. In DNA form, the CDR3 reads TGTGCCAGCGCTGGACCGCTAGGCCAAGAGACCCAGTACTTC. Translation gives CASAGPLGQETQYF.

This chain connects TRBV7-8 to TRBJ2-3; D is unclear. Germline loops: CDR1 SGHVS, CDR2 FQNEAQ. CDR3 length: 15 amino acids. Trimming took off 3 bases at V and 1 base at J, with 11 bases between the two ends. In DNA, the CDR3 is TGTGCCAGCAGCTTTATGGGTAGGGGCACAGATACGCAGTATTTT. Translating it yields CASSFMGRGTDTQYF.

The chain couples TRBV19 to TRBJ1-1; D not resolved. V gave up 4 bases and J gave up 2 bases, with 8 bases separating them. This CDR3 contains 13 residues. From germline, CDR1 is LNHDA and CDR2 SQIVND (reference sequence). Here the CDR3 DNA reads TGTGCCAGTAGTAGTCAGGTAAACACTGAAGCTTTCTTT. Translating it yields CASSSQVNTEAFF.

Here the CDR3 reads CASSLAVSGNEQFF. As DNA, the CDR3 is TGTGCCAGCAGCTTAGCGGTTAGCGGCAATGAGCAGTTCTTC. The rearrangement joins TRBV7-6 to TRBJ2-1, with TRBD2 as a possible D gene (6 bases). The germline V gene has CDR1 SGHVS and CDR2 FNYEAQ. There are 14 residues in the CDR3. V was cut by 0 bases and J by 6 bases, with 9 bases left in between.

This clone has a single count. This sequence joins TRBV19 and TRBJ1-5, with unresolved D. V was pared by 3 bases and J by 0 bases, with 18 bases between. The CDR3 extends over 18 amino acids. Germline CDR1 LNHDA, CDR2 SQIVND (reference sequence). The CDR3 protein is CASSMREHQTYSNQPQHF. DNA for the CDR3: TGTGCCAGTAGTATGAGGGAACACCAGACTTATAGCAATCAGCCCCAGCATTTT.

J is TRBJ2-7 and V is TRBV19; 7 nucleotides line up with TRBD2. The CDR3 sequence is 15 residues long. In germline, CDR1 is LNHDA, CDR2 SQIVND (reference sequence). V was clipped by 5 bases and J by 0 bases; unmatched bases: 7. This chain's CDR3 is CASSHMGGSSYEQYF. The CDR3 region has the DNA TGTGCCAGTAGTCACATGGGGGGGTCCTCCTACGAGCAGTACTTC.

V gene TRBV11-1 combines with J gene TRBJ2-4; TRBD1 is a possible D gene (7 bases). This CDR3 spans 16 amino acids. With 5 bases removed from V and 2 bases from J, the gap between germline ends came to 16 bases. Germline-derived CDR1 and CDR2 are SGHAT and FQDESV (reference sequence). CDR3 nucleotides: TGTGCCAGCAGCACTGGCAGGGGGAGGACCAAAAACATTCAGTACTTC. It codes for CASSTGRGRTKNIQYF.

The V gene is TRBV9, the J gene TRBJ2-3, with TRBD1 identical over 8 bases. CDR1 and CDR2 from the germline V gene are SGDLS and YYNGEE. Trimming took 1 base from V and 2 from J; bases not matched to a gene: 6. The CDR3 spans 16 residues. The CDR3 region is CASSVSGQGSTDTQYF. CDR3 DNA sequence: TGTGCCAGCAGCGTATCCGGACAGGGATCCACAGATACGCAGTATTTT.

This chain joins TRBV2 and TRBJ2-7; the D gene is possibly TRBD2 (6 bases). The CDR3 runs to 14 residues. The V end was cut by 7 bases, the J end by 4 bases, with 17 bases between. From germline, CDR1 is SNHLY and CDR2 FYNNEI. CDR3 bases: TGTGCCAGCAAGTTTGGGACTGACGTGTACGAGCAGTACTTC. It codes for CASKFGTDVYEQYF.

The CDR3 region has the DNA TGTGCCAGTAGTAGCCGGGAGGCTCAGAGCGCCTACGAGCAGTACTTC. Translated: CASSSREAQSAYEQYF. V and J are TRBV19 and TRBJ2-7; 7 bases are shared with TRBD2. Losses at the gene ends were 4 bases for V and 2 bases for J; bases not matched to a gene: 11. The CDR3 consists of 16 residues. The V gene's germline CDR1 is LNHDA and CDR2 SQIVND (reference sequence).

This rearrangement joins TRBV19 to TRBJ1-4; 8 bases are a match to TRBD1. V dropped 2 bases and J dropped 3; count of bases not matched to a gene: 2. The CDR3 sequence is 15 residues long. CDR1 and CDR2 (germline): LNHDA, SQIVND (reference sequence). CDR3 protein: CASSIMGQANEKLFF. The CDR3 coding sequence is TGTGCCAGTAGTATAATGGGACAGGCTAATGAAAAACTGTTTTTT. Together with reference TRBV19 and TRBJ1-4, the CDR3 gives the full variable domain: DGGITQSPKYLFRKEGQNVTLSCEQNLNHDAMYWYRQDPGQGLRLIYYSQIVNDFQKGDIAEGYSVSREKKESFPLTVTSAQKNPTAFYLCASSIMGQANEKLFFGSGTQLSVL.

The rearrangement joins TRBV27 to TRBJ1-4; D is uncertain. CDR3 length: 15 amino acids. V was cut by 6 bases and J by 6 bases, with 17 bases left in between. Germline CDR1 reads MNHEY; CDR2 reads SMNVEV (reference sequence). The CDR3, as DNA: TGTGCCAGCAGGCCCTTGGGGTATCTTCATGAAAAACTGTTTTTT. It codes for CASRPLGYLHEKLFF. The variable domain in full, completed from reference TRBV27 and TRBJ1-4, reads EAQVTQNPRYLITVTGKKLTVTCSQNMNHEYMSWYRQDPGLGLRQIYYSMNVEVTDKGDVPEGYKVSRKEKRNFPLILESPSPNQTSLYFCASRPLGYLHEKLFFGSGTQLSVL.

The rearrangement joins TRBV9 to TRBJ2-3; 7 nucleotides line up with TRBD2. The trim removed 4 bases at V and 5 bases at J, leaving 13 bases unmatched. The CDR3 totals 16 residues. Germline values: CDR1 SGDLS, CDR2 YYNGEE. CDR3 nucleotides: TGTGCCAGCAGCCCCCACCTTGCGGGAGAGGGAGATACGCAGTATTTT. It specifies CASSPHLAGEGDTQYF.

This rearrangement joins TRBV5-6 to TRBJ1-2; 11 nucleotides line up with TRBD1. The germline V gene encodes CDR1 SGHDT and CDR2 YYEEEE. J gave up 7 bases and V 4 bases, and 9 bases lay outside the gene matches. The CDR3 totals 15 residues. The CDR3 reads CASSSTGQGVAGYTF. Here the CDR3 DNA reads TGTGCCAGCAGCAGTACGGGACAGGGGGTCGCTGGCTACACCTTC.

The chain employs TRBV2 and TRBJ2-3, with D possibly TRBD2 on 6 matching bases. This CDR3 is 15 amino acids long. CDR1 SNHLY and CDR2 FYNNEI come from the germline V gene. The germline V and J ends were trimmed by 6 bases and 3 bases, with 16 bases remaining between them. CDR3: CASRAGRARTDTQYF. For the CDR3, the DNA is TGTGCCAGCAGGGCCGGGAGAGCGAGGACAGATACGCAGTATTTT. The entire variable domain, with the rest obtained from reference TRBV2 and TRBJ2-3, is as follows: EPEVTQTPSHQVTQMGQEVILRCVPISNHLYFYWYRQILGQKVEFLVSFYNNEISEKSEIFDDQFSVERPDGSNFTLKIRSTKLEDSAMYFCASRAGRARTDTQYFGPGTRLTVL.

CDR3 sequence: CASSLRSTGKPEAFF. CDR3 coding DNA: TGCGCCAGCAGCTTGCGTTCGACAGGGAAGCCTGAAGCTTTCTTT. The V call is TRBV5-1, the J call TRBJ1-1; TRBD1 agrees at 7 bases. Germline CDR1 is SGHRS and CDR2 is YFSETQ. V trimming: 1 base; J trimming: 6 bases; junction bases outside the gene matches: 9. The CDR3 contains 15 residues.

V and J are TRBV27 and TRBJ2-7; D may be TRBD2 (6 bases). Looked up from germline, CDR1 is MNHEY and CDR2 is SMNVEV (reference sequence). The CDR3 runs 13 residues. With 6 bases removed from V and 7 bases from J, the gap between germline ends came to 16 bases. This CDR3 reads CASRLSGGLEQYF. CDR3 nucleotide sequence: TGTGCCAGCAGGCTTAGCGGAGGTTTGGAGCAGTACTTC.

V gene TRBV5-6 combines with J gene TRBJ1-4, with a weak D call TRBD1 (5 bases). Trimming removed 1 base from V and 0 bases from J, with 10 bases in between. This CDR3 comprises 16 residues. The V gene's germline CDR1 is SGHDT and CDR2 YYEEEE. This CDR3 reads CASSLRTGPTNEKLFF. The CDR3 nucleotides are TGTGCCAGCAGCTTGAGGACGGGACCAACTAATGAAAAACTGTTTTTT.

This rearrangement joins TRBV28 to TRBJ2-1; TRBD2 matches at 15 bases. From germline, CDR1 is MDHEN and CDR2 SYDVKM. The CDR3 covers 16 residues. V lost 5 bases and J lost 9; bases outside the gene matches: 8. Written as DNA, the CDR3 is TGTGCCAGCAGTCCCGGACTAGCGGGAGGGCCCACTGAGCAGTTCTTC. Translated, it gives CASSPGLAGGPTEQFF.

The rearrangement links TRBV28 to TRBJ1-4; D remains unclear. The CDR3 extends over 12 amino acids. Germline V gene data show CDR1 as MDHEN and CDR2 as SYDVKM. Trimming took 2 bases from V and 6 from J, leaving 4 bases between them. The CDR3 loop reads CASSLRDEKLFF. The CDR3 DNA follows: TGTGCCAGCAGTTTACGGGATGAAAAACTGTTTTTT.

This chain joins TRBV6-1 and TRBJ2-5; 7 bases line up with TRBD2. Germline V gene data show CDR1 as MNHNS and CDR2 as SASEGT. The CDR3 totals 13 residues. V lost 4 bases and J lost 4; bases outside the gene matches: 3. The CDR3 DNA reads TGTGCCAGCAGTGGGCGGGAGCCAGAGACCCAGTACTTC. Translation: CASSGREPETQYF.